These 20 T cell receptor beta chains originate from one sample sequenced in a study of control samples from healthy donors and cancer patients. Some clones are missing from TCRdb's copy, which holds only in-frame ones; the method was immunoSEQ multiplex PCR. The data show some 120,000 clones, around 87% seen once. Input material: blood. The receptors stem from a middle-aged man in good health.

The count of this clone is one. The genes are TRBV29-1 and TRBJ1-1; D is unclear. The CDR3 has 11 residues. The V gene's germline CDR1 is SQVTM and CDR2 ANQGSEA. V lost 3 bases and J 4 bases, leaving 6 bases between the germline ends. The CDR3 reads CSVDLGTEAFF. The CDR3 nucleotides are TGCAGCGTTGATTTGGGCACTGAAGCTTTCTTT.

As to this clone: Distinct nucleotide sequences in the sample also encode this CDR3. This chain joins TRBV5-6 and TRBJ1-1; no clear D. The ends were cut back, 2 bases at V and 2 bases at J, with 10 bases in the middle. This CDR3 is 14 amino acids long. Germline CDR1 is SGHDT and CDR2 is YYEEEE. The CDR3 nucleotides read TGTGCCAGCAGCTTTTCTGGTAGCAACACTGAAGCTTTCTTT. It yields the protein CASSFSGSNTEAFF. Full variable domain (remainder filled in from reference TRBV5-6 and TRBJ1-1): DAGVTQSPTHLIKTRGQQVTLRCSPKSGHDTVSWYQQALGQGPQFIFQYYEEEERQRGNFPDRFSGHQFPNYSSELNVNALLLGDSALYLCASSFSGSNTEAFFGQGTRLTVV.

V and J are TRBV20-1 and TRBJ1-1; D possibly corresponds to TRBD1 (6 bases). V was cut by 3 bases and J by 10 bases, with 15 bases left in between. CDR1 DFQATT and CDR2 SNEGSKA come from the germline V gene (reference sequence). The CDR3 loop spans 12 amino acids. The CDR3: CSASGRGAGAFF. The CDR3, as DNA: TGCAGTGCTAGTGGACGGGGGGCAGGAGCTTTCTTT.

The chain joins TRBV4-1 to TRBJ1-3; possibly TRBD1 for D (5 bases). Germline V CDR1 and CDR2: MGHRA, YSYEKL. The ends were cut back, 1 base at V and 0 bases at J, with 10 bases in the middle. This CDR3 is 16 amino acids long. The CDR3 nucleotides are TGCGCCAGCAGCCAAGTACAGGCACACTCTGGAAACACCATATATTTT. It specifies CASSQVQAHSGNTIYF.

V and J are TRBV5-1 and TRBJ2-3; TRBD2 matches 11 bases. Unmatched junction bases numbered 6, after V lost 3 bases and J lost 3 bases. CDR1 and CDR2 (germline): SGHRS, YFSETQ. The CDR3 runs to 16 residues. The CDR3 reads CASSSLLAGVTDTQYF. Here the CDR3 DNA reads TGCGCCAGCAGCTCCTTACTAGCGGGGGTTACAGATACGCAGTATTTT.

This clone has just one count. The chain recombines TRBV12-1 with TRBJ1-1. TRBV12-1 is marked as a pseudogene. CDR3 length: 14 amino acids. Written as DNA, the CDR3 is TGTGCCAGCAGCCTTACCCTCCTAGGGACTGAAGCTTTCTTT. Its protein is CASSLTLLGTEAFF.

This chain links TRBV15 with TRBJ2-1; TRBD1 matches 7 bases. The CDR3 consists of 14 residues. With 0 bases clipped from V and 7 bases from J, the junction kept 3 bases outside the gene matches. Germline V gene data show CDR1 as LNHNV and CDR2 as YYDKDF (reference sequence). The CDR3 loop reads CATSRDSGGNEQFF. The CDR3 DNA reads TGTGCCACCAGCAGAGATTCAGGGGGTAATGAGCAGTTCTTC.

The gene calls are TRBV6-2 or TRBV6-3 and TRBJ1-2; no reliable D call. Trimming cost V 0 bases and J 4 bases, with 12 bases left between them. Germline CDR1 reads MNHEY; CDR2 reads SVGEGT. The CDR3 extends over 15 amino acids. CDR3: CASSYSGRSFYGYTF. CDR3 in DNA: TGTGCCAGCAGTTACTCGGGGAGATCCTTCTATGGCTACACCTTC.

The chain joins TRBV30 to TRBJ1-1; no definite D call. CDR1 GTSNPN and CDR2 SVGIG come from the germline V gene (reference sequence). V was shortened by 1 base and J by 6 bases, with 9 bases between the two germline ends. This CDR3 region has 12 residues. The CDR3 DNA follows: TGTGCCTGGAGTGCCGGGAGGGCTGAAGCTTTCTTT. Its protein is CAWSAGRAEAFF.

The V gene is TRBV4-3, the J gene TRBJ1-2; possible D gene TRBD1, 5 bases. V was shortened by 1 base and J by 5 bases, with 17 bases between the two germline ends. This CDR3 contains 16 residues. Germline CDR1 LGHNA, CDR2 YSLEER. The CDR3 DNA is TGCGCCAGCAGCCAAGCCGCGGGGACGATCCCATATGGCTACACCTTC. Translation: CASSQAAGTIPYGYTF.

The chain links TRBV25-1 to TRBJ1-2; TRBD1 might be the D (6 bases). This CDR3 contains 14 residues. Germline values: CDR1 MGHDK, CDR2 SYGVNS. V dropped 3 bases and J dropped 8 bases, with 16 bases sitting between them. The CDR3 sequence: CASSDPDRPLGYTF. The CDR3 coding sequence is TGTGCCAGCAGTGACCCCGACAGGCCTTTGGGCTACACCTTC.

This chain links TRBV13 with TRBJ2-2; TRBD1 is a possible D gene (5 bases). Trimming removed 5 bases at V and 4 bases at J, with 17 bases between. This CDR3 contains 16 residues. Germline V gene data show CDR1 as PRHDT and CDR2 as FYEKMQ (reference sequence). The CDR3, as DNA: TGTGCCAGCAGCGCTAAGGGGCGGCGACTCACCGGGGAGCTGTTTTTT. Its translation is CASSAKGRRLTGELFF.

The gene calls are TRBV3-1 (or the pseudogene TRBV3-2) and TRBJ2-7; 7 bases are shared with TRBD2. The germline V gene encodes CDR1 LGHDT and CDR2 YNNKEL (reference sequence). The junction had 8 bases not matched to a gene; V was cut back by 6 bases and J by 6 bases. The CDR3 contains 13 residues. Written as DNA, the CDR3 is TGTGCCAGCAGGCAGCGTGGGGGGGGCGAGCAGTACTTC. Amino acid sequence: CASRQRGGGEQYF.

V and J are TRBV10-2 and TRBJ2-7, with D perhaps being TRBD1 or TRBD2 (6 bases each). V lost 5 bases, J lost 1 base, and 12 bases lay in between. Looked up from germline, CDR1 is WSHSY and CDR2 is SAAADI. The CDR3 covers 14 residues. The CDR3 here is CASSRGAASYEQYF. CDR3 nucleotide sequence: TGCGCCAGCAGTAGGGGGGCTGCGTCCTACGAGCAGTACTTC.

This chain connects TRBV9 to TRBJ2-3; D not resolved. Germline CDR1 SGDLS, CDR2 YYNGEE. CDR3 length: 14 residues. V was pared by 0 bases and J by 3 bases, with 8 bases between. Here the CDR3 reads CASSVGLLTDTQYF. CDR3 bases: TGTGCCAGCAGCGTAGGGCTCCTTACAGATACGCAGTATTTT.

The CDR3 sequence is CASRTEDTQYF. CDR3 sequence (DNA): TGCGCCAGCAGGACGGAAGATACGCAGTATTTT. The chain links TRBV10-2 to TRBJ2-3, with D uncertain. The CDR3 extends over 11 amino acids. The germline CDR1 and CDR2 sequences are WSHSY and SAAADI. Between the trimmed V and J ends, which lost 6 bases and 5 bases, there was a span of 6 bases.

The chain couples TRBV19 to TRBJ1-2; 9 nucleotides align to TRBD1. V lost 7 bases to trimming and J lost 0 bases; unmatched junction nucleotides: 12. CDR1 and CDR2 from the germline V gene are LNHDA and SQIVND (reference sequence). This CDR3 region has 17 residues. In DNA form, the CDR3 reads TGTGCCAGTATATGGGGACAGGGTTCGACCCCTAACTATGGCTACACCTTC. Translated: CASIWGQGSTPNYGYTF.

The chain links TRBV9 to TRBJ2-1, with 7 bases identical to TRBD2. J was trimmed by 5 bases and V by 1 base; bases with no gene match: 3. Germline V gene lookup returns CDR1 SGDLS and CDR2 YYNGEE. The CDR3 runs to 14 residues. In DNA, the CDR3 is TGTGCCAGCAGCGTACTAGGGACTAACAATGAGCAGTTCTTC. Its protein is CASSVLGTNNEQFF.

The CDR3 DNA is TGCGCCAGCAGCACGCAAGGGGGTACTGGAAACACCATATATTTT. Residues: CASSTQGGTGNTIYF. The rearrangement uses TRBV5-1 and TRBJ1-3; D is perhaps TRBD1 (6 bases). The CDR3 has 15 residues. Germline CDR1 SGHRS, CDR2 YFSETQ. V gave up 4 bases and J gave up 2 bases, with 13 bases separating them.

The V call is TRBV27, the J call TRBJ1-5; the D is unclear. CDR1 is MNHEY, CDR2 SMNVEV, per germline (reference sequence). With 1 base removed from V and 5 bases from J, the gap between germline ends came to 9 bases. The CDR3 extends over 14 amino acids. The CDR3 bases are TGTGCCAGCAGTTTATGGGGTGCGGATCAGCCCCAGCATTTT. As protein: CASSLWGADQPQHF.